This T cell receptor (beta chain) was recovered during a study of blood T cell repertoires in COVID-19. Study at large: Samples came from the United States, Italy and Spain, spanning acute and convalescent COVID-19.

Authors' methods: Quantification of nucleated cells was approximated via reference gene primer amplification. The data were produced by immunoSEQ multiplex PCR, yet TCRdb's version contains in-frame clones alone and is incomplete. That table is the source of V, J and clone size, and D and trimming were worked out from the DNA. Of 250,000 to 300,000 clones in the sample, 65% to 85% were seen once. Enrollees, roughly 18 to 89 years old, lived in around 23 US areas. Participants reported their clinical history, and cohort assignment relied on those reports. The CDR3 extends over 14 amino acids. Germline V gene lookup returns CDR1 SGHTA and CDR2 FQGNSA. Trimming pared 2 bases from V and 8 bases from J, leaving 13 bases between.

The clonotype originates from a middle-aged man who had recovered from COVID-19. The chain carries TRBV7-2 and TRBJ2-1; D gene ambiguous. The sample was PBMCs or T cells enriched from blood (not recorded which). The CDR3 coding sequence is TGTGCCAGCAGCTTAAACGCCCGAGGTGATGAGCAGTTCTTC. Residues: CASSLNARGDEQFF.